Below, one T cell receptor beta chain is given with its context. TCR beta CDR3 regions were amplified from RNA transcripts. The primer set for the first-round RT-PCR of the TCR CDR3 was HTBI. TCRdb ran MiXCR on the multiplex PCR reads and lists one entry per CDR3 protein. The repertoire holds about 840,000 distinct CDR3 sequences, 38% seen once, with 7.5% to 9.5% in the top ten. This sample was taken from a study of T cells in Graves' hyperthyroidism and ophthalmopathy. The TCR comes from a man aged 18 to 29 with Graves' hyperthyroidism. The specimen sequenced was blood.

Written as DNA, the CDR3 is TGCGCCAGCAGCCAAGAGATTGGCGGGGCTTATAGCAATCAGCCCCAGCATTTT. It is translated as CASSQEIGGAYSNQPQHF. The chain recombines TRBV4-1 with TRBJ1-5; possibly TRBD1 for D (5 bases). Germline V gene lookup returns CDR1 MGHRA and CDR2 YSYEKL. CDR3 length equals 18 residues. V was trimmed by 0 bases and J by 0 bases, leaving 15 bases between them.